The 22 T cell receptor beta chains below were found in one sample sequenced in a study of T cells in Graves' hyperthyroidism and ophthalmopathy. Amplified TCR beta CDR3 regions derived from RNA transcripts. A first-round RT-PCR of the TCR CDR3 used the HTBI primer set. TCRdb fed the multiplex PCR reads into MiXCR, producing one record per CDR3 protein. The top ten clones hold approximately 29% of a sample with 300,000 to 500,000 distinct CDR3 sequences, about 15% of them seen once. Sequencing was carried out using blood. The receptors here all came from a woman in her twenties or thirties with Graves' hyperthyroidism.

The chain recombines TRBV13 with TRBJ1-5; no clear D. The CDR3 consists of 15 residues. The germline V gene encodes CDR1 PRHDT and CDR2 FYEKMQ (reference sequence). V shed 0 bases and J shed 4 bases, with 10 bases lying between them. The chain's CDR3 is CASSLGSGLNQPQHF. CDR3 in DNA: TGTGCCAGCAGCTTAGGCAGCGGATTGAATCAGCCCCAGCATTTT.

This clonotype was counted many times. Mismatch with germline at one junction end may stem from a read error. The chain is built from TRBV5-1 and TRBJ2-3; D is unresolved. The CDR3 totals 14 residues. Germline loops: CDR1 SGHRS, CDR2 YFSETQ. CDR3 loop: CASSLVGSTDTQYF. The CDR3 DNA sequence: TGTGCCAGCAGTTTAGTCGGGAGCACAGATACGCAGTATTTT.

This clonotype appeared many times. The chain couples TRBV18 to TRBJ2-2; D gene unclear. Looked up from germline, CDR1 is KGHSH and CDR2 is LQKENI. V was trimmed by 8 bases and J by 1 base, leaving 8 bases between them. The CDR3 runs to 13 residues. The CDR3 bases are TGTGCCAGCAGTCCCCAGAACACCGGGGAGCTGTTTTTT. As protein: CASSPQNTGELFF.

This clonotype was seen a few times. This chain links TRBV27 with TRBJ2-7; D ambiguous. The CDR3 runs 14 residues. Germline V lookup: CDR1 MNHEY, CDR2 SMNVEV (reference sequence). Trimming pared 1 base from V and 0 bases from J, leaving 7 bases between. CDR3 protein: CASSLFVYSYEQYF. The CDR3 nucleotides are TGTGCCAGCAGTTTATTCGTTTACTCCTACGAGCAGTACTTC.

Many counts were recorded for this clonotype. The chain recombines TRBV28 with TRBJ2-7, with 10 bases that match TRBD1. The length of the CDR3 is 15 residues. Germline CDR1 reads MDHEN; CDR2 reads SYDVKM. J gave up 2 bases and V 2 bases, and 3 bases lay outside the gene matches. The CDR3 reads CASSLGGTGAYEQYF. The CDR3 DNA follows: TGTGCCAGCAGTTTAGGAGGGACAGGGGCCTACGAGCAGTACTTC.

The rearrangement joins TRBV9 to TRBJ1-1; no reliable D call. This CDR3 has 14 amino acids. The germline V and J ends were trimmed by 3 bases and 0 bases, with 9 bases remaining between them. Germline-derived CDR1 and CDR2 are SGDLS and YYNGEE. The CDR3 coding sequence is TGTGCCAGCAGCGGGACGTTATTGAACACTGAAGCTTTCTTT. Translation: CASSGTLLNTEAFF.

This clonotype was observed at least ten times. The chain has TRBV7-9 and TRBJ2-7; 8 nucleotides agree with TRBD2. The CDR3 length is 13 residues. CDR1 is SEHNR, CDR2 FQNEAQ, per germline (reference sequence). The junction had 5 bases not matched to a gene; V was cut back by 5 bases and J by 5 bases. The CDR3 sequence is CASSPSGSNEQYF. CDR3 in DNA: TGTGCCAGCAGCCCCAGCGGGAGCAACGAGCAGTACTTC. The complete variable domain, with remaining parts taken from reference TRBV7-9 and TRBJ2-7, reads DTGVSQNPRHKITKRGQNVTFRCDPISEHNRLYWYRQTLGQGPEFLTYFQNEAQLEKSRLLSDRFSAERPKGSFSTLEIQRTEQGDSAMYLCASSPSGSNEQYFGPGTRLTVT.

The chain combines TRBV4-1 with TRBJ2-2; D is ambiguous. Trimming removed 1 base from V and 3 bases from J, with 15 bases in between. Germline CDR1 and CDR2: MGHRA and YSYEKL. The CDR3 spans 17 residues. For the CDR3, the DNA is TGCGCCAGCAGCCAAGGGATATTCGGCAGATACACCGGGGAGCTGTTTTTT. Translated: CASSQGIFGRYTGELFF.

This clonotype was observed a handful of times. The chain links TRBV19 to TRBJ2-7; either TRBD1 or TRBD2 may supply D (5 bases each). Trimming shortened V by 7 bases and J by 3 bases, and 13 bases separated the two germline ends. The CDR3 sequence is 13 residues long. Germline loops: CDR1 LNHDA, CDR2 SQIVND (reference sequence). This chain's CDR3 is CASTSRDRYEQYF. The CDR3 nucleotides read TGTGCCAGTACTTCCAGGGACCGCTACGAGCAGTACTTC. Using reference TRBV19 and TRBJ2-7 for the parts outside the CDR3, the full variable domain is DGGITQSPKYLFRKEGQNVTLSCEQNLNHDAMYWYRQDPGQGLRLIYYSQIVNDFQKGDIAEGYSVSREKKESFPLTVTSAQKNPTAFYLCASTSRDRYEQYFGPGTRLTVT.

This clonotype was counted many times. The rearrangement links TRBV18 to TRBJ2-5; TRBD2 aligns across 10 bases. CDR1 and CDR2 (germline): KGHSH, LQKENI. There are 15 residues in the CDR3. With 3 bases clipped from V and 3 bases from J, the junction kept 4 bases outside the gene matches. The CDR3 spells CASSPPSGSKETQYF. CDR3 DNA: TGTGCCAGCTCACCTCCTAGCGGGAGTAAAGAGACCCAGTACTTC.

This clonotype showed up many times. The V gene is TRBV6-2 or TRBV6-3, the J gene TRBJ1-1; D is possibly TRBD1 (5 bases). The CDR3 runs 13 residues. Trimming stripped 5 bases from V and 4 bases from J, with 11 bases between. Germline V gene sequence: CDR1 MNHEY, CDR2 SVGEGT. In DNA form, the CDR3 reads TGTGCCAGCAGTATCGCAGGGCGCACTGAAGCTTTCTTT. Its translation: CASSIAGRTEAFF.

The rearrangement links TRBV6-1 to TRBJ1-5; 9 bases fit TRBD1. The length of the CDR3 is 14 residues. The germline V gene has CDR1 MNHNS and CDR2 SASEGT. V shed 4 bases and J 6 bases; nucleotides not matched to a gene: 4. The CDR3 spells CASSGVDRGQPQHF. As DNA, the CDR3 is TGTGCCAGCAGTGGGGTGGACAGGGGTCAGCCCCAGCATTTT.

The rearrangement joins TRBV3-1 to TRBJ1-3, with unresolved D. Trimming left V 1 base short and J 4 bases short, with 11 bases between. The CDR3 has 15 residues. Germline CDR1 LGHDT, CDR2 YNNKEL (reference sequence). The CDR3 nucleotides read TGTGCCAGCAGCCAAGGCGCCAAAGCGGGAAACACCATATATTTT. Protein: CASSQGAKAGNTIYF.

This clonotype was picked up many times. The chain links TRBV28 to TRBJ2-7, with D unclear. V gave up 3 bases and J gave up 1 base, with 4 bases separating them. Germline values: CDR1 MDHEN, CDR2 SYDVKM. The CDR3 consists of 12 residues. For the CDR3, the DNA is TGTGCCAGCAGTTTTGAGTCCTACGAGCAGTACTTC. It translates to CASSFESYEQYF.

The chain uses TRBV6-2 or TRBV6-3 and TRBJ2-3; 9 positions agree with TRBD2. CDR1 is MNHEY and CDR2 is SVGEGT in the germline V gene. The CDR3 extends over 18 amino acids. V was clipped by 2 bases and J by 1 base; unmatched bases: 10. CDR3 DNA sequence: TGTGCCAGCAGTTACCCCCCTTTGGGCGGGAGGGGCACAGATACGCAGTATTTT. This gives the protein CASSYPPLGGRGTDTQYF.

This chain uses TRBV4-1 with TRBJ1-1; D is ambiguous. In germline, CDR1 is MGHRA, CDR2 YSYEKL. The CDR3 spans 19 residues. Trimming left V 4 bases short and J 1 base short, with 25 bases between. The CDR3 region is CASSRSDLEPTLTNTEAFF. The CDR3 bases are TGCGCCAGCAGCCGATCCGACCTAGAACCCACACTTACGAACACTGAAGCTTTCTTT.

The genes are TRBV27 and TRBJ1-5; unclear D gene. Germline V gene sequence: CDR1 MNHEY, CDR2 SMNVEV (reference sequence). V was trimmed by 5 bases and J by 9 bases, leaving 14 bases between them. The CDR3 runs 13 residues. The DNA for the CDR3 is TGTGCCAGCAGTATAGGGCCAGGACGGCCCCAGCATTTT. As protein: CASSIGPGRPQHF.

This clonotype was counted many times. The chain couples TRBV12-3 or TRBV12-4 to TRBJ2-2, with 7 bases fitting TRBD2. V lost 5 bases and J lost 2; bases outside the gene matches: 8. The CDR3 is 16 residues long. In DNA, the CDR3 is TGTGCCAGCAGTAAAGGAAGCGGGACTAACACCGGGGAGCTGTTTTTT. It encodes CASSKGSGTNTGELFF.

The V call is TRBV5-1, the J call TRBJ2-7; 7 bases are a match to TRBD1. Germline-derived CDR1 and CDR2 are SGHRS and YFSETQ. V was clipped by 1 base and J by 2 bases; unmatched bases: 3. The CDR3 loop spans 14 amino acids. This CDR3 is CASSLTTGAYEQYF. CDR3 DNA sequence: TGCGCCAGCAGCTTGACCACAGGGGCCTACGAGCAGTACTTC.

As concerns this clonotype: At one boundary the junction diverges from the germline segment, which might be a read error. V usage is TRBV12-3 or TRBV12-4 and J usage is TRBJ2-1; TRBD2 matches at 8 bases. The CDR3 has 15 amino acids. The CDR3 region has the DNA TGTGTCAGCAGTACTACCAGCGGGAGTTGGAATGAGCAGTTCTTC. It specifies CVSSTTSGSWNEQFF.

This chain uses TRBV3-1 with TRBJ2-5; 7 bases agree with TRBD2. V was pared by 4 bases and J by 1 base, with 6 bases of the junction left unmatched. The CDR3 has 15 residues. From germline, CDR1 is LGHDT and CDR2 YNNKEL (reference sequence). The CDR3 DNA reads TGTGCCAGCAGCCCTACCCGGACTAGCCAAGAGACCCAGTACTTC. It is translated as CASSPTRTSQETQYF.

This clonotype was counted a few times. CDR3 nucleotides: TGCAGCGTTAAGACAGGACCTAATGAAAAACTGTTTTTT. It is translated as CSVKTGPNEKLFF. This sequence joins TRBV29-1 and TRBJ1-4, with D possibly matching TRBD1 (6 bases). Trimming stripped 5 bases from V and 3 bases from J, with 10 bases between. CDR3 size: 13 residues. Germline V lookup: CDR1 SQVTM, CDR2 ANQGSEA. Full variable domain (missing parts from reference TRBV29-1 and TRBJ1-4): SAVISQKPSRDICQRGTSLTIQCQVDSQVTMMFWYRQQPGQSLTLIATANQGSEATYESGFVIDKFPISRPNLTFSTLTVSNMSPEDSSIYLCSVKTGPNEKLFFGSGTQLSVL.